The next 20 T cell receptor beta chains were all read from a single sample in a study of blood T cell repertoires in COVID-19. The table came from immunoSEQ multiplex PCR; TCRdb's copy has only in-frame clones and leaves some out. This sample has tens of thousands of clones, with roughly 87% found just once. Source material: peripheral blood. The receptors derive from a woman in her forties or fifties with acute or convalescent COVID-19.

J is TRBJ2-7 and V is TRBV12-3 or TRBV12-4, with D possibly matching TRBD1 (5 bases). V was shortened by 3 bases and J by 5 bases, with 11 bases between the two germline ends. The CDR3 extends over 13 amino acids. CDR3 in DNA: TGTGCCAGCAGTTTTAACAGGCTGCACGAGCAGTACTTC. Its protein product is CASSFNRLHEQYF.

The chain couples TRBV10-2 to TRBJ1-6; 9 nucleotides agree with TRBD1. Germline CDR1 reads WSHSY; CDR2 reads SAAADI. V was pared by 6 bases and J by 10 bases, with 7 bases of the junction left unmatched. The CDR3 extends over 14 amino acids. The CDR3 loop reads CASRGQGAGSPLHF. CDR3 coding DNA: TGCGCCAGCAGGGGACAGGGCGCGGGATCACCCCTCCACTTT.

The V call is TRBV27, the J call TRBJ2-5, with 11 bases fitting TRBD1. The J segment lost 1 base and the V segment lost 5 bases, leaving 3 bases of the junction unmatched. The CDR3 has 15 amino acids. CDR1 is MNHEY and CDR2 is SMNVEV in the germline V gene (reference sequence). CDR3: CASSPGTGGQETQYF. CDR3 DNA sequence: TGTGCCAGCAGTCCGGGGACAGGGGGCCAAGAGACCCAGTACTTC.

This clone was counted only a few times. The rearrangement links TRBV3-1 (or the pseudogene TRBV3-2) to TRBJ2-5, with 7 bases aligning to TRBD1. V trimming: 4 bases; J trimming: 2 bases; junction bases outside the gene matches: 7. This CDR3 has 15 residues. The germline CDR1 and CDR2 sequences are LGHDT and YNNKEL (reference sequence). The CDR3 reads CASSLGQVIQETQYF. The CDR3 region has the DNA TGTGCCAGCAGCCTCGGACAGGTCATACAAGAGACCCAGTACTTC.

The J gene is TRBJ1-2, the V gene TRBV12-3 or TRBV12-4; D ambiguous. The CDR3 runs 12 residues. Trimming took 4 bases from V and 8 from J, leaving 11 bases between them. CDR3 sequence: CASSSGGNGYTF. The CDR3 nucleotides are TGTGCCAGCAGTTCAGGAGGGAACGGCTACACCTTC.

CDR3 sequence: CASSPGGADEKLFF. CDR3 bases: TGCGCCAGCAGCCCTGGGGGCGCCGATGAAAAACTGTTTTTT. The rearrangement joins TRBV5-1 to TRBJ1-4; D possibly corresponds to TRBD1 (6 bases). The CDR3 has 14 residues. CDR1 is SGHRS, CDR2 YFSETQ, per germline. V lost 4 bases to trimming and J lost 6 bases, with 13 bases between them.

The CDR3 DNA reads as TGTGCTAGTGGGCCGGGACAGGGGCAAAATCAGCCCCAGCATTTT. Amino acid sequence: CASGPGQGQNQPQHF. This chain joins TRBV12-5 and TRBJ1-5; 10 nucleotides align to TRBD1. Germline-derived CDR1 and CDR2 are LGHNT and FRNRAP. CDR3 length equals 15 residues. The V segment lost 6 bases and the J segment 4 bases; nucleotides outside the gene matches: 6.

The chain's CDR3 is CASSYGRTYQPQHF. For the CDR3, the DNA is TGTGCCAGCAGTTACGGACGGACTTATCAGCCCCAGCATTTT. The J gene is TRBJ1-5, the V gene TRBV5-6; D gene ambiguous. CDR1 is SGHDT and CDR2 is YYEEEE in the germline V gene. V lost 5 bases and J lost 5, with 14 bases in between. The CDR3 sequence is 14 residues long.

This chain links TRBV4-1 with TRBJ2-4; 9 nucleotides align to TRBD1. Trimming removed 0 bases from V and 1 base from J; junction bases left unmatched: 7. The CDR3 contains 18 residues. Germline V lookup: CDR1 MGHRA, CDR2 YSYEKL. The CDR3 nucleotides are TGCGCCAGCAGCCAAGACGGGACAGGGAGGTCGGCCAAAAACATTCAGTACTTC. It specifies CASSQDGTGRSAKNIQYF.

In its sample, this clone was seen once. The chain couples TRBV7-2 to TRBJ1-5; 8 nucleotides agree with TRBD1. The CDR3 is 15 residues long. The V segment lost 5 bases and the J segment 6 bases; nucleotides outside the gene matches: 9. Germline-derived CDR1 and CDR2 are SGHTA and FQGNSA. CDR3 nucleotides: TGTGCCAGCAGCATCGACAGGGGCGACAGTCAGCCCCAGCATTTT. It translates to CASSIDRGDSQPQHF.

The J gene is TRBJ1-1, the V gene TRBV3-1 (or the pseudogene TRBV3-2); D gene ambiguous. V dropped 4 bases and J dropped 10 bases, with 16 bases sitting between them. Germline CDR1 LGHDT, CDR2 YNNKEL (reference sequence). The CDR3 has 13 residues. CDR3 sequence: CASSPPDPWLAFF. For the CDR3, the DNA is TGTGCCAGCAGCCCCCCCGATCCCTGGCTAGCTTTCTTT.

This chain links TRBV5-1 with TRBJ1-2; D gene unclear. V lost 1 base, J lost 5 bases, and 12 bases lay in between. CDR3 length equals 14 residues. CDR1 and CDR2 (germline): SGHRS, YFSETQ. CDR3 loop: CASSLMVGVYGYTF. The CDR3 nucleotides are TGCGCCAGCAGCTTGATGGTCGGAGTGTATGGCTACACCTTC.

The chain couples TRBV7-2 to TRBJ2-1; D is undetermined. Germline assignment: CDR1 SGHTA and CDR2 FQGNSA. The CDR3 loop spans 13 amino acids. The ends were cut back, 7 bases at V and 1 base at J, with 8 bases in the middle. The CDR3 sequence is CASTPGSYNEQFF. The CDR3 DNA is TGTGCCAGCACCCCCGGTTCCTACAATGAGCAGTTCTTC.

The chain has TRBV19 and TRBJ1-1; no reliable D call. This CDR3 has 13 amino acids. V dropped 3 bases and J dropped 2 bases, with 7 bases sitting between them. Looked up from germline, CDR1 is LNHDA and CDR2 is SQIVND (reference sequence). The CDR3 spells CASSMSGNTEAFF. CDR3 DNA: TGTGCCAGTAGTATGTCGGGTAACACTGAAGCTTTCTTT.

The V call is TRBV4-1, the J call TRBJ2-3; 8 nucleotides line up with TRBD2. V was pared by 1 base and J by 3 bases, with 6 bases of the junction left unmatched. CDR1 and CDR2 (germline): MGHRA, YSYEKL. This CDR3 has 16 residues. CDR3 nucleotides: TGCGCCAGCAGCCAAGGGGCCGGGGGGGGAACAGATACGCAGTATTTT. Protein: CASSQGAGGGTDTQYF.

V is TRBV27 and J is TRBJ1-4, with D possibly TRBD1 on 5 matching bases. The germline V gene has CDR1 MNHEY and CDR2 SMNVEV (reference sequence). The CDR3 has 14 amino acids. The V end was cut by 1 base, the J end by 8 bases, with 11 bases between. The CDR3 loop reads CASSLWGVGEKLFF. The CDR3 DNA sequence: TGTGCCAGCAGTTTATGGGGGGTAGGGGAAAAACTGTTTTTT.

The DNA of the CDR3 is TGCGCCAGCAGTGGACAGGTTACCTACAATGAGCAGTTCTTC. Translation: CASSGQVTYNEQFF. V gene TRBV10-1 combines with J gene TRBJ2-1; tentative D call: TRBD1 (6 bases). V lost 4 bases and J 2 bases, leaving 9 bases between the germline ends. The germline gives CDR1 WNHNN, CDR2 SYGVQD (reference sequence). The CDR3 covers 14 residues.

This clone was seen a handful of times. Here the CDR3 reads CASIQWEGSGYTF. The CDR3 bases are TGTGCCAGCATCCAATGGGAGGGATCTGGCTACACCTTC. The chain links TRBV12-3 or TRBV12-4 to TRBJ1-2; D not certain. The CDR3 spans 13 residues. V was clipped by 7 bases and J by 7 bases, with 16 bases between them.

This clone qualifies as medium-sized. The rearrangement links TRBV2 to TRBJ2-3; 10 bases are a match to TRBD1. Germline-derived CDR1 and CDR2 are SNHLY and FYNNEI. The ends lost 5 bases at V and 5 bases at J; junction bases unmatched: 4. The CDR3 totals 14 residues. The CDR3 DNA sequence: TGTGCCAGCAGTCCCCGGACAGGGGGAGATACGCAGTATTTT. Translation: CASSPRTGGDTQYF.

The chain recombines TRBV19 with TRBJ1-5, with D possibly TRBD1 on 5 matching bases. V lost 4 bases and J lost 0, with 13 bases in between. The CDR3 is 16 residues long. CDR1 is LNHDA, CDR2 SQIVND, per germline (reference sequence). DNA of the CDR3: TGTGCCAGTAGTAGGCTAGGGGCCTATAGCAATCAGCCCCAGCATTTT. Residues: CASSRLGAYSNQPQHF.